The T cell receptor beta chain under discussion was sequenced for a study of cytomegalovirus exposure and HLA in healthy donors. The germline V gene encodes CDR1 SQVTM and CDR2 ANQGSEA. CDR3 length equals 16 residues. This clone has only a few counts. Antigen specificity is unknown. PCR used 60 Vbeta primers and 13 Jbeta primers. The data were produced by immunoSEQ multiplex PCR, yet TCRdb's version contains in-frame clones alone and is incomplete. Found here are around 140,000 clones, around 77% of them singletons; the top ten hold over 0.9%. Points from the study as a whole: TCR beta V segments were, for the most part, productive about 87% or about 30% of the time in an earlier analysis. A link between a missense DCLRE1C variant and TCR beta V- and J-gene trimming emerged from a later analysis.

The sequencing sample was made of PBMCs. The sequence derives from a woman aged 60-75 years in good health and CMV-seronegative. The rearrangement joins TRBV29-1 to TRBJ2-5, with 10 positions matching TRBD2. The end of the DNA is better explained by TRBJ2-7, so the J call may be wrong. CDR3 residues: CSVAGITSGETYEQYF. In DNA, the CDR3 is TGCAGCGTTGCGGGGATAACTAGCGGGGAAACCTACGAGCAGTACTTC.